The source of this T cell receptor (beta chain) is a study of radiotherapy plus CTLA-4 blockade in lung cancer. Study-level results: Reports state that early shifts in blood T cell clones, with interferon-beta, best predicted response.

Concerning this clone itself: Its antigen is unknown.

The CDR3 has 18 residues. V lost 6 bases and J lost 0; bases outside the gene matches: 15. Germline CDR1 is SNHLY and CDR2 is FYNNEI. The method was immunoSEQ multiplex PCR; TCRdb's version includes in-frame clones alone and lacks a portion of them. The sample has roughly 92,000 clones; approximately 86% are singletons. Participants had chemo-refractory metastatic non-small-cell lung cancer and were treated with focal radiation plus ipilimumab CTLA-4 blockade. The sequencing used peripheral blood, collected from a patient treated with radiotherapy plus ipilimumab. The receptor was derived from a human donor with non-small cell lung cancer who had a partial response to radiotherapy plus ipilimumab. This sequence joins TRBV2 and TRBJ2-5; 8 nucleotides align to TRBD1. CDR3 sequence: CASSVTRGNRGYQETQYF. The CDR3 DNA follows: TGTGCCAGCAGCGTTACCAGGGGGAACAGGGGGTACCAAGAGACCCAGTACTTC.